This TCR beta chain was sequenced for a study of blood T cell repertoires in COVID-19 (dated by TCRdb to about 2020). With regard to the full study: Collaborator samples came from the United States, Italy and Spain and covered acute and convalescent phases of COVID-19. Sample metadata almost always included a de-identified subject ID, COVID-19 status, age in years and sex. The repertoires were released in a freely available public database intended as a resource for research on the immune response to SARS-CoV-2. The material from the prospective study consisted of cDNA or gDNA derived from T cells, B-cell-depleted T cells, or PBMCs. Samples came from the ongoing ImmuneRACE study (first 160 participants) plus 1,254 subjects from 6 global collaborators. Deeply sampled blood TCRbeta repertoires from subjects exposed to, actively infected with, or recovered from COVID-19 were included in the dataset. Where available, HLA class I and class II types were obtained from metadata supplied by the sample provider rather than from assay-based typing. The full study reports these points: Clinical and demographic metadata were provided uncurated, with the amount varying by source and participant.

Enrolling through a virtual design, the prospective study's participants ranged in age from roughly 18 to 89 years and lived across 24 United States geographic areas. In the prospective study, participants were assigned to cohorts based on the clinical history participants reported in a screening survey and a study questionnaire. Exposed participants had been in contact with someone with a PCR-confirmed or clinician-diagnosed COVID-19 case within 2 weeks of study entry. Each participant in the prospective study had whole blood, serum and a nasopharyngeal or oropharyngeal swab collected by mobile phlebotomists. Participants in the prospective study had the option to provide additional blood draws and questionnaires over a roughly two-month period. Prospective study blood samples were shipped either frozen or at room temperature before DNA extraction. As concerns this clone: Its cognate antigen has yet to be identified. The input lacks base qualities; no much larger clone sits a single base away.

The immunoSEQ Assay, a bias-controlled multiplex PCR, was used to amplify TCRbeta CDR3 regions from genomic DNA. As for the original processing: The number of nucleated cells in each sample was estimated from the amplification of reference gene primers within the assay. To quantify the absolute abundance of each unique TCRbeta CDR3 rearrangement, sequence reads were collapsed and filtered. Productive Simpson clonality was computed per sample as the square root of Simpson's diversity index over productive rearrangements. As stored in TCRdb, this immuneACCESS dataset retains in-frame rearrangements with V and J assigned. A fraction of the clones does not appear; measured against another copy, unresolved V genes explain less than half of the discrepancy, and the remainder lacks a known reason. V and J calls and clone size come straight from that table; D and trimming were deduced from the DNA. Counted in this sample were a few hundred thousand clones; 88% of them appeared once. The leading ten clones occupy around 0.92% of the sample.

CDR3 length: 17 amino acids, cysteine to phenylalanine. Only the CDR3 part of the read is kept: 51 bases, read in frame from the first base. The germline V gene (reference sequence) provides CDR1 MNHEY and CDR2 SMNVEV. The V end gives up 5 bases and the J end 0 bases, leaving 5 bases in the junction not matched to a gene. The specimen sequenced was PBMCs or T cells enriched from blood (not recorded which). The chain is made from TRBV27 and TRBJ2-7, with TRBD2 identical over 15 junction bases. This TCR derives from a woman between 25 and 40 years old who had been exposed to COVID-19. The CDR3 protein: CASSLGLAGGISYEQYF. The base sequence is TGTGCCAGCAGTCTCGGACTAGCGGGAGGGATCTCCTACGAGCAGTACTTC.